This T cell receptor beta chain was sequenced during a study of cytomegalovirus exposure and HLA in healthy donors. Both 60 Vbeta primers and 13 Jbeta primers went into the PCR. Profiled with immunoSEQ multiplex PCR; TCRdb holds only in-frame clones, not every one. The sample holds around 64,000 clones, 85% to 90% seen once. Unmatched junction bases numbered 6, after V lost 3 bases and J lost 6 bases. The CDR3 spans 15 residues. Germline V lookup: CDR1 MNHEY, CDR2 SVGAGI. The donors (healthy individuals) were bone marrow donors. Only a few counts were recorded for this clone. The sample comprised PBMCs. The TCR was taken from a woman aged 25 to 39 in good health and CMV-seropositive. The chain uses TRBV6-5 and TRBJ2-1, with TRBD2 identical over 9 bases. The DNA for the CDR3 is TGTGCCAGCAGTTATAGCGGGGGAAGGCCCAATGAGCAGTTCTTC. As protein: CASSYSGGRPNEQFF.